This T cell receptor beta chain was documented in a study of blood T cell repertoires in COVID-19. Germline-derived CDR1 and CDR2 are SNHLY and FYNNEI. The J segment lost 6 bases and the V segment lost 4 bases, leaving 4 bases of the junction unmatched. The CDR3 has 14 residues. In the original workflow: Amplification of reference gene primers was used by the study to estimate nucleated cell counts. Repertoires were generated with immunoSEQ multiplex PCR, while TCRdb's copy carries only in-frame clones and drops some. The V and J calls and clone size are taken from that table; D and trimming were inferred from the DNA. The sample shows about 280,000 clones, around nine tenths of them seen only once.

This TCR derives from a man in his forties with active or convalescent COVID-19. The material sequenced was peripheral blood. The chain employs TRBV2 and TRBJ2-2; 8 positions match TRBD1. CDR3 region: CASSGSGGAGELFF. The CDR3 nucleotides read TGTGCCAGCAGTGGTTCAGGGGGCGCCGGGGAGCTGTTTTTT.